This passage covers 27 T cell receptor beta chains from one sample sequenced in a study of OX40 agonist ivuxolimab in advanced cancers. Sequenced by immunoSEQ multiplex PCR; TCRdb stores in-frame clones only, minus some. The table records 60,000 to 75,000 clones, roughly 80% of them present only once. The source was CD4+ or CD8+ T cells sorted from blood, collected in a trial of the OX40 agonist ivuxolimab. The receptors were sampled from an adult with an advanced solid tumor such as melanoma, head and neck, liver or kidney cancer.

V and J are TRBV9 and TRBJ1-2; no definite D call. Trimming removed 3 bases at V and 8 bases at J, with 23 bases between. The CDR3 is made up of 16 amino acids. CDR1 and CDR2 from the germline V gene are SGDLS and YYNGEE. CDR3 DNA: TGTGCCAGCAGCGCCCGCCTAATGGAGGACCTGGGAGGCTACACCTTC. Translation: CASSARLMEDLGGYTF.

The chain has TRBV6-5 and TRBJ1-2, with 8 bases lining up with TRBD1. The V gene's germline CDR1 is MNHEY and CDR2 SVGAGI. The CDR3 contains 12 residues. The V segment lost 2 bases and the J segment 7 bases; nucleotides outside the gene matches: 0. CDR3 in DNA: TGTGCCAGCAGTTACACAGGGGGTGGCTACACCTTC. This gives the protein CASSYTGGGYTF.

The chain couples TRBV11-3 to TRBJ2-7; 7 bases align to TRBD1. The germline gives CDR1 SGHNT, CDR2 YENEEA. The CDR3 is 14 residues long. After removal of 4 bases from V and 3 bases from J, the junction contained 6 bases not matched to a gene. CDR3 region: CASSSQGRDYEQYF. The CDR3 region has the DNA TGTGCCAGCAGCTCACAGGGGAGAGACTACGAGCAGTACTTC.

The CDR3 is CASSLEGAGTEAFF. The CDR3 DNA reads TGTGCCAGCAGCTTGGAGGGGGCAGGGACTGAAGCTTTCTTT. The rearrangement uses TRBV7-9 and TRBJ1-1, with 7 bases lining up with TRBD1. Germline V CDR1 and CDR2: SEHNR, FQNEAQ (reference sequence). CDR3 length: 14 residues. Trimming at V came to 3 bases and at J to 5 bases, leaving 6 bases not matched to a gene. Variable domain in full (rest from reference TRBV7-9 and TRBJ1-1): DTGVSQNPRHKITKRGQNVTFRCDPISEHNRLYWYRQTLGQGPEFLTYFQNEAQLEKSRLLSDRFSAERPKGSFSTLEIQRTEQGDSAMYLCASSLEGAGTEAFFGQGTRLTVV.

This chain joins TRBV6-6 and TRBJ1-6, with D uncertain. This CDR3 has 15 amino acids. V lost 6 bases to trimming and J lost 3 bases, with 12 bases between them. Per the germline V gene, CDR1 is MNHNY and CDR2 is SVGAGI (reference sequence). This CDR3 is CASSTADGYNSPLHF. The CDR3 nucleotides read TGTGCCAGCAGCACTGCGGACGGCTATAATTCACCCCTCCACTTT.

CDR3 protein: CASSYSGTGSTDTQYF. DNA of the CDR3: TGTGCCAGCAGTTACTCCGGGACAGGGAGTACAGATACGCAGTATTTT. This chain uses TRBV6-5 with TRBJ2-3; 9 bases are a match to TRBD1. The trim removed 0 bases at V and 3 bases at J, leaving 4 bases unmatched. The CDR3 contains 16 residues. From germline, CDR1 is MNHEY and CDR2 SVGAGI.

This clone was seen once. The chain's CDR3 is CASSQVGVGEQYF. CDR3 sequence (DNA): TGTGCCAGCAGCCAAGTTGGGGTCGGGGAGCAGTACTTC. The rearrangement uses TRBV7-6 and TRBJ2-7; D unclear. In germline, CDR1 is SGHVS, CDR2 FNYEAQ. The V gene lost 5 bases and the J gene lost 7 bases, with 15 bases spanning the gap. This CDR3 is 13 amino acids long.

The chain has TRBV27 and TRBJ2-6; no reliable D call. Trimming removed 6 bases from V and 1 base from J, with 16 bases in between. The CDR3 extends over 17 amino acids. Germline lookup yields CDR1 MNHEY and CDR2 SMNVEV (reference sequence). This CDR3 reads CASRDSTGSSGANVLTF. In DNA form, the CDR3 reads TGTGCCAGCAGGGATTCGACGGGTTCTTCTGGGGCCAACGTCCTGACTTTC.

The rearrangement links TRBV7-9 to TRBJ2-7, with D possibly called TRBD1 or TRBD2 (6 bases each). Germline CDR1 reads SEHNR; CDR2 reads FQNEAQ (reference sequence). V gave up 5 bases and J gave up 1 base, with 18 bases separating them. This CDR3 is 16 amino acids long. The CDR3 DNA is TGTGCCAGCAGCCTTCTCGAAGGGGGGCAATCCTACGAGCAGTACTTC. It codes for CASSLLEGGQSYEQYF.

V gene TRBV7-2 combines with J gene TRBJ2-3; D is possibly TRBD2 (7 bases). V was pared by 2 bases and J by 5 bases, with 11 bases between. Germline CDR1 and CDR2: SGHTA and FQGNSA. The CDR3 loop spans 14 amino acids. Written as DNA, the CDR3 is TGTGCCAGCAGCTTACCGAGGGGGGGAGATACGCAGTATTTT. Translated: CASSLPRGGDTQYF.

CDR3 in DNA: TGTGCCAGCAGTTCATCTAACTATTGGGACCGGGACAGGGCCTACGAGCAGTACTTC. Amino acid sequence: CASSSSNYWDRDRAYEQYF. The chain joins TRBV11-2 to TRBJ2-7; TRBD1 matches 9 bases. Germline-derived CDR1 and CDR2 are SGHAT and FQNNGV. The CDR3 extends over 19 amino acids. J was trimmed by 2 bases and V by 6 bases; bases with no gene match: 20.

The V call is TRBV6-6, the J call TRBJ1-6; no firm D call. The CDR3 spans 15 residues. The V end lost 2 bases, the J end lost 0 bases, and 5 bases lay between the germline ends. Germline CDR1 reads MNHNY; CDR2 reads SVGAGI (reference sequence). This CDR3 is CASSYASSYNSPLHF. CDR3 coding DNA: TGTGCCAGCAGTTACGCGAGCTCCTATAATTCACCCCTCCACTTT.

The chain combines TRBV13 with TRBJ1-6; D is uncertain. Trimming took 1 base from V and 7 from J, leaving 8 bases between them. This CDR3 is built from 14 residues. Germline CDR1 PRHDT, CDR2 FYEKMQ (reference sequence). The chain's CDR3 is CASSLETGNSPLHF. In nucleotides, the CDR3 is TGTGCCAGCAGCTTAGAGACGGGAAATTCACCCCTCCACTTT. Full variable domain (rest looked up from reference TRBV13 and TRBJ1-6): AAGVIQSPRHLIKEKRETATLKCYPIPRHDTVYWYQQGPGQDPQFLISFYEKMQSDKGSIPDRFSAQQFSDYHSELNMSSLELGDSALYFCASSLETGNSPLHFGNGTRLTVT.

The genes are TRBV5-1 and TRBJ1-4; no firm D call. Trimming cost V 0 bases and J 8 bases, with 14 bases left between them. The CDR3 extends over 15 amino acids. Germline CDR1 and CDR2: SGHRS and YFSETQ. CDR3 sequence (DNA): TGCGCCAGCAGCTTGGTCGGGGAGGCAAGCGAAAAACTGTTTTTT. Its protein product is CASSLVGEASEKLFF.

The chain recombines TRBV27 with TRBJ1-5, with D unclear. The V and J ends lost 4 bases and 0 bases respectively, with 13 bases between them. The CDR3 has 16 residues. Germline V gene sequence: CDR1 MNHEY, CDR2 SMNVEV (reference sequence). The CDR3 region has the DNA TGTGCCAGCAGTTACGTATGGCCGTATAGCAATCAGCCCCAGCATTTT. Translation: CASSYVWPYSNQPQHF.

This rearrangement joins TRBV28 to TRBJ1-4; D is possibly TRBD1 (5 bases). Deletions cut 5 bases from V and 8 bases from J, with 15 bases between. Germline V lookup: CDR1 MDHEN, CDR2 SYDVKM. The CDR3 totals 14 residues. DNA for the CDR3: TGTGCCAGCAGTGTTAGGGGCACGAAGGAAAAACTGTTTTTT. It encodes CASSVRGTKEKLFF.

The V gene is TRBV7-2, the J gene TRBJ1-6; D remains ambiguous. The CDR3 extends over 12 amino acids. The ends were cut back, 5 bases at V and 6 bases at J, with 5 bases in the middle. Germline V gene sequence: CDR1 SGHTA, CDR2 FQGNSA. CDR3: CASSHINSPLHF. The CDR3, as DNA: TGTGCCAGCAGCCATATTAATTCACCCCTCCACTTT.

The chain has TRBV7-2 and TRBJ2-5; D is uncertain. V lost 6 bases, J lost 1 base, and 15 bases lay in between. Germline V gives CDR1 SGHTA, CDR2 FQGNSA. The CDR3 is made up of 15 amino acids. The CDR3 protein is CASSTRLSAQETQYF. As DNA, the CDR3 is TGTGCCAGCAGTACTCGCCTCTCTGCCCAAGAGACCCAGTACTTC.

The V call is TRBV19, the J call TRBJ2-6; weak D call: TRBD1 (9 bases). The CDR3 has 18 residues. V lost 5 bases and J 0 bases, leaving 17 bases between the germline ends. The germline CDR1 and CDR2 sequences are LNHDA and SQIVND (reference sequence). The CDR3 region has the DNA TGTGCCAGTAGTTTTAGCGGGACAGGGAGCTCTGGGGCCAACGTCCTGACTTTC. It yields the protein CASSFSGTGSSGANVLTF.

This clone was detected once. The chain recombines TRBV6-1 with TRBJ1-4; no definite D call. The CDR3 has 15 amino acids. From germline, CDR1 is MNHNS and CDR2 SASEGT. The ends were cut back, 7 bases at V and 6 bases at J, with 18 bases in the middle. The chain's CDR3 is CASTLHRVSDEKLFF. CDR3 nucleotides: TGTGCCAGCACTTTACACCGGGTTAGCGATGAAAAACTGTTTTTT.

The CDR3 protein is CASSVDQGISGNTIYF. CDR3 in DNA: TGTGCCAGCAGCGTAGACCAGGGCATCTCTGGAAACACCATATATTTT. The chain employs TRBV9 and TRBJ1-3, with a tentative D call TRBD1 (5 bases). CDR3 length: 16 amino acids. Trimming left V 0 bases short and J 0 bases short, with 10 bases between. The germline V gene encodes CDR1 SGDLS and CDR2 YYNGEE.

The chain couples TRBV5-1 to TRBJ1-3; the D gene is possibly TRBD1 (5 bases). V was cut by 4 bases and J by 0 bases, with 14 bases left in between. Per the germline V gene, CDR1 is SGHRS and CDR2 is YFSETQ. The CDR3 consists of 16 residues. The CDR3, as DNA: TGCGCCAGCAGCCCCGGGACCGCGAGCTCTGGAAACACCATATATTTT. Amino acids: CASSPGTASSGNTIYF.

This sequence joins TRBV4-2 and TRBJ1-6; D might be TRBD1 (5 bases). Germline CDR1 is LGHNA and CDR2 is YNFKEQ. The CDR3 has 18 residues. V lost 2 bases, J lost 9 bases, and 23 bases lay in between. The CDR3 DNA is TGTGCCAGCAGCCAACGGGGCCAATCGGCTGGTCGGGGTTCACCCCTCCACTTT. Translating it yields CASSQRGQSAGRGSPLHF.

The gene calls are TRBV19 and TRBJ2-5; TRBD2 agrees at 7 bases. V trimming: 4 bases; J trimming: 1 base; junction bases outside the gene matches: 3. Germline loops: CDR1 LNHDA, CDR2 SQIVND (reference sequence). The CDR3 is 14 residues long. CDR3 nucleotide sequence: TGTGCCAGTAGTAGCGGGGGTTTCCAAGAGACCCAGTACTTC. Its translation: CASSSGGFQETQYF.

V is TRBV18 and J is TRBJ2-2; D is uncertain. The CDR3 covers 16 residues. Trimming cost V 3 bases and J 1 base, with 12 bases left between them. CDR1 and CDR2 (germline): KGHSH, LQKENI. The CDR3 is CASSPYRGGNTGELFF. CDR3 coding DNA: TGTGCCAGCTCACCGTATCGAGGTGGGAACACCGGGGAGCTGTTTTTT.

The chain is built from TRBV7-2 and TRBJ1-5, with D perhaps TRBD1 (5 bases). This CDR3 comprises 15 residues. Trimming stripped 5 bases from V and 6 bases from J, with 17 bases between. Germline CDR1 reads SGHTA; CDR2 reads FQGNSA. The CDR3 coding sequence is TGTGCCAGCAGCCCAAACGGGGGGGATTTTCAGCCCCAGCATTTT. The encoded protein is CASSPNGGDFQPQHF.

The J gene is TRBJ1-5, the V gene TRBV6-6; 10 bases are a match to TRBD1. In germline, CDR1 is MNHNY, CDR2 SVGAGI (reference sequence). The CDR3 extends over 15 amino acids. The junction had 12 bases not matched to a gene; V was cut back by 9 bases and J by 7 bases. CDR3 bases: TGTGCCAGTGAGAACTGGACAGGGGGACAACAGCCCCAGCATTTT. As protein: CASENWTGGQQPQHF.